The 26 T cell receptor beta chains below all came from one sample that was sequenced in a study of shared clonotypes between healthy human individuals. Profiled with immunoSEQ multiplex PCR; TCRdb holds only in-frame clones, not every one. The sample carries a few million clones, approximately 92% recorded once. The sample comprised naive CD4+ T cells sorted from blood. As for subset: CD45RA+ positively selected. The receptors derive from a man aged 18 to 30 in good health.

This sequence joins TRBV10-3 and TRBJ1-3; D is possibly TRBD1 (5 bases). The germline V and J ends were trimmed by 1 base and 0 bases, with 13 bases remaining between them. CDR3 length equals 17 residues. The germline gives CDR1 ENHRY, CDR2 SYGVKD. The CDR3 here is CAISEFGGAGSGNTIYF. DNA for the CDR3: TGTGCCATCAGTGAGTTCGGGGGAGCGGGCTCTGGAAACACCATATATTTT.

The V call is TRBV18, the J call TRBJ2-7, with 10 bases fitting TRBD1. The CDR3 extends over 19 amino acids. V trimming: 3 bases; J trimming: 9 bases; junction bases outside the gene matches: 23. Germline loops: CDR1 KGHSH, CDR2 LQKENI. In DNA form, the CDR3 reads TGTGCCAGCTCACCCAGCGCAGCACTGACCCGGGACAGGGGAAGAAGGCAGTACTTC. Translation gives CASSPSAALTRDRGRRQYF.

The chain recombines TRBV6-5 with TRBJ2-2; no clear D. Germline V gene lookup returns CDR1 MNHEY and CDR2 SVGAGI. CDR3 length: 14 residues. Trimming left V 4 bases short and J 5 bases short, with 11 bases between. The CDR3 region has the DNA TGTGCCAGCAGTTCCCGACCCGCAACCGGGGAGCTGTTTTTT. It specifies CASSSRPATGELFF.

About this clone itself: This specimen includes other DNA sequences encoding the same CDR3. The rearrangement links TRBV10-2 to TRBJ1-1; D may be TRBD1 (5 bases). V was pared by 2 bases and J by 1 base, with 5 bases between. The CDR3 spans 13 residues. Germline V CDR1 and CDR2: WSHSY, SAAADI. The CDR3 region has the DNA TGCGCCAGCAGTGAGACAGGGAACACTGAAGCTTTCTTT. This gives the protein CASSETGNTEAFF.

This clone appeared once. The chain has TRBV6-6 and TRBJ1-2; TRBD1 is a possible D gene (5 bases). V was clipped by 5 bases and J by 8 bases, with 12 bases between them. CDR3 length: 12 residues. The V gene's germline CDR1 is MNHNY and CDR2 SVGAGI (reference sequence). The CDR3 sequence: CASSRQTAGYTF. The DNA of the CDR3 is TGTGCCAGCAGTAGACAGACGGCAGGCTACACCTTC.

The rearrangement uses TRBV6-6 and TRBJ2-7; D is possibly TRBD2 (6 bases). V was clipped by 5 bases and J by 2 bases, with 16 bases between them. Germline CDR1 is MNHNY and CDR2 is SVGAGI (reference sequence). CDR3 length equals 15 residues. In DNA, the CDR3 is TGTGCCAGCAGTCCTCCGGGACTGGAGGCCTACGAGCAGTACTTC. Translating gives CASSPPGLEAYEQYF.

The V and J genes are TRBV25-1 and TRBJ2-5, with 7 bases fitting TRBD2. This CDR3 spans 14 amino acids. V lost 4 bases, J lost 0 bases, and 2 bases stayed unmatched. Germline V gives CDR1 MGHDK, CDR2 SYGVNS. CDR3 sequence (DNA): TGTGCCAGCAGTGGGGGAGGGTACCAAGAGACCCAGTACTTC. Translation: CASSGGGYQETQYF.

Here the CDR3 reads CASMRSYQETQYF. CDR3 sequence (DNA): TGTGCCAGCATGCGGTCGTACCAAGAGACCCAGTACTTC. This chain joins TRBV28 and TRBJ2-5; the D is unclear. This CDR3 has 13 amino acids. Looked up from germline, CDR1 is MDHEN and CDR2 is SYDVKM. Trimming removed 7 bases at V and 0 bases at J, with 9 bases between.

The gene calls are TRBV4-1 and TRBJ1-6; TRBD1 aligns across 8 bases. The CDR3 length is 14 residues. Germline V gives CDR1 MGHRA, CDR2 YSYEKL. V shed 3 bases and J 10 bases; nucleotides not matched to a gene: 5. The CDR3 DNA sequence: TGCGCCAGCAGCCATATGACAGGGGACTCACCCCTCCACTTT. Protein product: CASSHMTGDSPLHF.

CDR3 in amino acids: CASSLVRVPPEQFF. In DNA form, the CDR3 reads TGTGCCAGCAGCTTAGTAAGAGTCCCCCCTGAGCAGTTCTTC. V usage is TRBV7-9 and J usage is TRBJ2-1; D ambiguous. Trimming cost V 1 base and J 9 bases, with 13 bases left between them. The CDR3 has 14 residues. Germline CDR1 reads SEHNR; CDR2 reads FQNEAQ (reference sequence).

The gene calls are TRBV4-3 and TRBJ2-7, with 9 bases aligning to TRBD1. The germline V gene has CDR1 LGHNA and CDR2 YSLEER. The CDR3 sequence is 14 residues long. V lost 4 bases, J lost 5 bases, and 6 bases stayed unmatched. The CDR3 sequence is CASSPRQGDHEQYF. In DNA form, the CDR3 reads TGCGCCAGCAGCCCAAGACAGGGGGATCACGAGCAGTACTTC.

This clone appeared once. The V call is TRBV5-1, the J call TRBJ2-1; a possible D gene is TRBD2 (7 bases). V was pared by 4 bases and J by 9 bases, with 20 bases between. Germline V gives CDR1 SGHRS, CDR2 YFSETQ. The CDR3 contains 15 residues. In DNA form, the CDR3 reads TGCGCCAGCAGCCTGGACGTCGCGGGGGCCAGTGAGCAGTTCTTC. Protein product: CASSLDVAGASEQFF.

The gene calls are TRBV2 and TRBJ2-1; D tentatively fits TRBD1 or TRBD2 (5 bases each). V was shortened by 2 bases and J by 2 bases, with 10 bases between the two germline ends. The CDR3 extends over 15 amino acids. Germline V gives CDR1 SNHLY, CDR2 FYNNEI. As DNA, the CDR3 is TGTGCCAGCAGTGAAAACTGGGACCCCTACAATGAGCAGTTCTTC. It is translated as CASSENWDPYNEQFF. The variable domain in full, with the rest retrieved from reference TRBV2 and TRBJ2-1, is EPEVTQTPSHQVTQMGQEVILRCVPISNHLYFYWYRQILGQKVEFLVSFYNNEISEKSEIFDDQFSVERPDGSNFTLKIRSTKLEDSAMYFCASSENWDPYNEQFFGPGTRLTVL.

The chain joins TRBV6-1 to TRBJ2-2; TRBD2 matches at 7 bases. The germline V gene encodes CDR1 MNHNS and CDR2 SASEGT. This CDR3 has 15 amino acids. V was clipped by 6 bases and J by 7 bases; unmatched bases: 11. The CDR3 spells CASRSREGRNGELFF. CDR3 nucleotide sequence: TGTGCCAGCAGGTCGAGGGAGGGGAGGAACGGGGAGCTGTTTTTT.

The V and J genes are TRBV18 and TRBJ2-7; D tentatively fits TRBD1 or TRBD2 (5 bases each). Looked up from germline, CDR1 is KGHSH and CDR2 is LQKENI. Trimming removed 1 base from V and 0 bases from J, with 13 bases in between. CDR3 length: 16 residues. In nucleotides, the CDR3 is TGTGCCAGCTCACCACTGGGACCGCCGAGCTCCTACGAGCAGTACTTC. Amino acids: CASSPLGPPSSYEQYF. Looking up the rest from reference TRBV18 and TRBJ2-7 gives the full variable domain: NAGVMQNPRHLVRRRGQEARLRCSPMKGHSHVYWYRQLPEEGLKFMVYLQKENIIDESGMPKERFSAEFPKEGPSILRIQQVVRGDSAAYFCASSPLGPPSSYEQYFGPGTRLTVT.

The chain is built from TRBV5-4 and TRBJ2-1; 8 nucleotides line up with TRBD1. The CDR3 totals 14 residues. V was pared by 2 bases and J by 8 bases, with 6 bases of the junction left unmatched. CDR1 and CDR2 from the germline V gene are SGHNT and YYREEE (reference sequence). CDR3 DNA: TGTGCCAGCAGCTTAGTGGACAGGGCCGATGAGCAGTTCTTC. Translating gives CASSLVDRADEQFF.

This chain joins TRBV19 and TRBJ1-1, with TRBD1 identical over 8 bases. The germline gives CDR1 LNHDA, CDR2 SQIVND (reference sequence). With 6 bases clipped from V and 2 bases from J, the junction kept 14 bases outside the gene matches. CDR3 length equals 17 residues. CDR3 sequence (DNA): TGTGCCAGTAGCCTCCTGGGACAGGTCTTCGGAAACACTGAAGCTTTCTTT. Translation gives CASSLLGQVFGNTEAFF.

The V call is TRBV5-1, the J call TRBJ2-6; TRBD1 agrees at 11 bases. This CDR3 comprises 17 residues. Germline V gene data show CDR1 as SGHRS and CDR2 as YFSETQ. V trimming: 2 bases; J trimming: 2 bases; junction bases outside the gene matches: 3. The CDR3 DNA sequence: TGCGCCAGCAGCTTTGTGGGACAGGGGGCTGGGGCCAACGTCCTGACTTTC. This encodes CASSFVGQGAGANVLTF. The full variable domain, its missing parts supplied by reference TRBV5-1 and TRBJ2-6, is KAGVTQTPRYLIKTRGQQVTLSCSPISGHRSVSWYQQTPGQGLQFLFEYFSETQRNKGNFPGRFSGRQFSNSRSEMNVSTLELGDSALYLCASSFVGQGAGANVLTFGAGSRLTVL.

The DNA for the CDR3 is TGTGCCAGCAGCTTACGAGACGGATATAACTATGGCTACACCTTC. This encodes CASSLRDGYNYGYTF. The V gene is TRBV7-8, the J gene TRBJ1-2, with unresolved D. CDR3 length: 15 residues. V lost 2 bases and J lost 1, with 11 bases in between. Germline V gene lookup returns CDR1 SGHVS and CDR2 FQNEAQ.

This clone has a single count. The chain links TRBV28 to TRBJ2-1; no clear D. CDR1 and CDR2 (germline): MDHEN, SYDVKM. V lost 4 bases, J lost 6 bases, and 16 bases lay in between. The CDR3 is made up of 15 amino acids. In DNA, the CDR3 is TGTGCCAGCAGTTACCTAAGGACCAAGCCCAATGAGCAGTTCTTC. Translating it yields CASSYLRTKPNEQFF.

This chain connects TRBV18 to TRBJ1-4; D might be TRBD1 (5 bases). In germline, CDR1 is KGHSH, CDR2 LQKENI. The V and J ends lost 0 bases and 8 bases respectively, with 10 bases between them. The CDR3 extends over 14 amino acids. The CDR3 nucleotides read TGTGCCAGCTCACCACCTCCTGCAGGGGAAAAACTGTTTTTT. This translates into CASSPPPAGEKLFF. Combining the CDR3 with reference TRBV18 and TRBJ1-4 gives the whole variable domain NAGVMQNPRHLVRRRGQEARLRCSPMKGHSHVYWYRQLPEEGLKFMVYLQKENIIDESGMPKERFSAEFPKEGPSILRIQQVVRGDSAAYFCASSPPPAGEKLFFGSGTQLSVL.

The chain combines TRBV6-5 with TRBJ1-2; D is perhaps TRBD1 (6 bases). The CDR3 consists of 13 residues. Germline CDR1 reads MNHEY; CDR2 reads SVGAGI. Trimming shortened V by 6 bases and J by 5 bases, and 13 bases separated the two germline ends. CDR3 in DNA: TGTGCCAGCAGGGCAGGGGTAAATTATGGCTACACCTTC. It is translated as CASRAGVNYGYTF.

The chain combines TRBV7-9 with TRBJ1-4, with a tentative D call TRBD1 (5 bases). V lost 1 base and J 4 bases, leaving 13 bases between the germline ends. The length of the CDR3 is 16 residues. Germline V lookup: CDR1 SEHNR, CDR2 FQNEAQ (reference sequence). The CDR3 bases are TGTGCCAGCAGCTTAGGGTCCAGGACACTTAATGAAAAACTGTTTTTT. Encoded protein: CASSLGSRTLNEKLFF. Complete variable domain (other parts from reference TRBV7-9 and TRBJ1-4): DTGVSQNPRHKITKRGQNVTFRCDPISEHNRLYWYRQTLGQGPEFLTYFQNEAQLEKSRLLSDRFSAERPKGSFSTLEIQRTEQGDSAMYLCASSLGSRTLNEKLFFGSGTQLSVL.

In DNA, the CDR3 is TGTGCCAGTACTAACAGGGGGCACACTGAAGCTTTCTTT. This gives the protein CASTNRGHTEAFF. This chain connects TRBV19 to TRBJ1-1; 9 bases map to TRBD1. Per germline, CDR1 LNHDA and CDR2 SQIVND (reference sequence). The CDR3 covers 13 residues. Losses at the gene ends were 7 bases for V and 3 bases for J; bases not matched to a gene: 3.

J is TRBJ2-3 and V is TRBV5-1; a possible D gene is TRBD2 (5 bases). Trimming took 1 base from V and 1 from J, leaving 10 bases between them. Germline V gives CDR1 SGHRS, CDR2 YFSETQ. The CDR3 loop spans 15 amino acids. CDR3 DNA sequence: TGCGCCAGCAGCTTGCGGTCGGAGGGCACAGATACGCAGTATTTT. This encodes CASSLRSEGTDTQYF.

The gene calls are TRBV5-4 and TRBJ2-1, with 10 bases aligning to TRBD2. This CDR3 spans 14 amino acids. From germline, CDR1 is SGHNT and CDR2 YYREEE (reference sequence). The trim removed 4 bases at V and 4 bases at J, leaving 2 bases unmatched. CDR3 sequence reads: CASSGGLAYNEQFF. The CDR3, as DNA: TGTGCCAGCAGCGGGGGACTAGCGTACAATGAGCAGTTCTTC.